The 13 T cell receptor beta chains below come from one sample, sequenced in a study of T cell repertoires in cytomegalovirus infection. The antigens for these receptors are not known. TCRdb re-called the reads with MiXCR, one entry per CDR3 protein. The table records about 700,000 distinct CDR3 sequences, about 33% of them present only once. The sequencing used cultured PBMCs, collected from culture after CMV antigen stimulation. The receptors stem from a human donor in good health (CMV status not recorded). Some clones in this sample may be carry-over from other donors' samples.

Written as DNA, the CDR3 is TGTGCCAGCAGCTTAGATAGAGGGACTAGGTACAATGAGCAGTTCTTC. This sequence encodes CASSLDRGTRYNEQFF. V and J are TRBV11-2 and TRBJ2-1; 8 bases line up with TRBD2. The CDR3 runs 16 residues. Germline V gives CDR1 SGHAT, CDR2 FQNNGV. Trimming removed 0 bases from V and 4 bases from J; junction bases left unmatched: 5.

This clonotype has only a few counts. This chain connects TRBV11-3 to TRBJ2-3, with no clear D. Looked up from germline, CDR1 is SGHNT and CDR2 is YENEEA. Trimming pared 4 bases from V and 6 bases from J, leaving 8 bases between. This CDR3 contains 12 residues. CDR3 nucleotides: TGTGCCAGCAGCTCCGAGCTGGATACGCAGTATTTT. Its protein product is CASSSELDTQYF. The complete variable domain, with remaining parts taken from reference TRBV11-3 and TRBJ2-3, reads EAGVVQSPRYKIIEKKQPVAFWCNPISGHNTLYWYLQNLGQGPELLIRYENEEAVDDSQLPKDRFSAERLKGVDSTLKIQPAELGDSAVYLCASSSELDTQYFGPGTRLTVL.

The genes are TRBV6-2 or TRBV6-3 and TRBJ2-7; 10 bases align to TRBD1. J lost 6 bases, V lost 4 bases, and 3 bases had no gene match. CDR3 length equals 13 residues. CDR1 is MNHEY, CDR2 SVGEGT, per germline. CDR3 residues: CASSWGQGTEQYF. CDR3 nucleotides: TGTGCCAGCAGTTGGGGACAGGGGACCGAGCAGTACTTC.

The sample holds many counts of this clonotype. The chain has TRBV7-2 and TRBJ2-1, with D possibly being TRBD2 (6 bases). V lost 4 bases to trimming and J lost 3 bases, with 10 bases between them. Germline lookup yields CDR1 SGHTA and CDR2 FQGNSA. There are 14 residues in the CDR3. The CDR3 DNA is TGTGCCAGCAGCTCGGGACTGCACTACAATGAGCAGTTCTTC. Translating it yields CASSSGLHYNEQFF.

The chain recombines TRBV7-2 with TRBJ2-3; D is possibly TRBD1 (5 bases). The V gene lost 4 bases and the J gene lost 3 bases, with 17 bases spanning the gap. Germline V gene sequence: CDR1 SGHTA, CDR2 FQGNSA. The CDR3 totals 16 residues. In nucleotides, the CDR3 is TGTGCCAGCAGCTCCTACTTGGGCAGGGCGACAGATACGCAGTATTTT. Residues: CASSSYLGRATDTQYF.

This clonotype occurred a few times. The chain joins TRBV20-1 to TRBJ2-7, with TRBD1 identical over 10 bases. Germline assignment: CDR1 DFQATT and CDR2 SNEGSKA (reference sequence). Trimming cost V 1 base and J 1 base; bases outside gene matches: 4. CDR3 length: 15 residues. The DNA of the CDR3 is TGCAGTGCTAGAGCCTGGGACAGGGGATCCTACGAGCAGTACTTC. It specifies CSARAWDRGSYEQYF.

The table lists this clonotype with a few counts. The chain links TRBV20-1 to TRBJ1-2; D unresolved. The CDR3 loop spans 11 amino acids. The germline V gene has CDR1 DFQATT and CDR2 SNEGSKA (reference sequence). Trimming stripped 2 bases from V and 8 bases from J, with 9 bases between. The CDR3 is CSARSTKGYTF. In DNA form, the CDR3 reads TGCAGTGCTAGATCGACAAAAGGCTACACCTTC.

The rearrangement links TRBV28 to TRBJ1-2; D gene unclear. Trimming took off 7 bases at V and 3 bases at J, with 9 bases between the two ends. This CDR3 has 12 amino acids. Germline V CDR1 and CDR2: MDHEN, SYDVKM. CDR3 sequence: CASNVRDYGYTF. The CDR3 DNA follows: TGTGCCAGCAACGTGAGGGACTATGGCTACACCTTC.

The chain carries TRBV27 and TRBJ2-1; 12 bases map to TRBD2. Per the germline V gene, CDR1 is MNHEY and CDR2 is SMNVEV (reference sequence). The CDR3 spans 19 residues. V gave up 1 base and J gave up 7 bases; unmatched junction bases: 14. In DNA form, the CDR3 reads TGTGCCAGCAGTTTATTCATCTCCCGGACTAGCGGGAAGGGGAATGAGCAGTTCTTC. It codes for CASSLFISRTSGKGNEQFF.

This clonotype was observed a handful of times. This chain connects TRBV19 to TRBJ2-5, with 9 bases matching TRBD2. From germline, CDR1 is LNHDA and CDR2 SQIVND (reference sequence). Trimming cost V 3 bases and J 1 base; bases outside gene matches: 6. This CDR3 comprises 16 residues. CDR3 amino acids: CASSIDPAGGQETQYF. For the CDR3, the DNA is TGTGCCAGTAGTATCGACCCAGCGGGGGGCCAAGAGACCCAGTACTTC.

This clonotype was picked up a small number of times. The rearrangement uses TRBV25-1 and TRBJ2-7; 8 positions match TRBD1. The CDR3 is made up of 12 amino acids. Germline V gene sequence: CDR1 MGHDK, CDR2 SYGVNS. V shed 6 bases and J 3 bases; nucleotides not matched to a gene: 1. CDR3 DNA: TGTGCCAGCAGGGGACAGGACTACGAGCAGTACTTC. Translated, it gives CASRGQDYEQYF.

At least ten counts were recorded for this clonotype. The chain carries TRBV7-2 and TRBJ2-7; D may be TRBD2 (5 bases). The length of the CDR3 is 14 residues. The germline CDR1 and CDR2 sequences are SGHTA and FQGNSA. Trimming stripped 5 bases from V and 2 bases from J, with 13 bases between. The DNA of the CDR3 is TGTGCCAGCAGCCCCCGGACTCTTACCTACGAGCAGTACTTC. It specifies CASSPRTLTYEQYF.

The chain recombines TRBV7-2 with TRBJ1-2; D is ambiguous. The germline gives CDR1 SGHTA, CDR2 FQGNSA. CDR3 length equals 12 residues. V dropped 4 bases and J dropped 8 bases, with 11 bases sitting between them. The CDR3 DNA reads as TGTGCCAGCAGCTGGTTGACCACCGGCTACACCTTC. The encoded protein is CASSWLTTGYTF.